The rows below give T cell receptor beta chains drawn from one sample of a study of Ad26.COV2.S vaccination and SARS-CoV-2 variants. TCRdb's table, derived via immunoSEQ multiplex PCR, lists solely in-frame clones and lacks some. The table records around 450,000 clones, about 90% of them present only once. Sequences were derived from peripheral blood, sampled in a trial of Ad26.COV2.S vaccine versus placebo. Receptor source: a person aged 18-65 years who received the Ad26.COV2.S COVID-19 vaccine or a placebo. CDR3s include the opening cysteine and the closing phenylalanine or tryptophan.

CDR3 protein: CASSSGLVNTEAFF
V gene: TRBV5-6
J gene: TRBJ1-1

CDR3 protein: CASSSEGGGTGTGELFF
V gene: TRBV7-9
J gene: TRBJ2-2

CDR3 protein: CASSIKDTGELFF
V gene: TRBV19
J gene: TRBJ2-2

CDR3 protein: CASSLDSTDTQYF
V gene: TRBV5-1
J gene: TRBJ2-3

CDR3 protein: CASSLGGARTQYF
V gene: TRBV28
J gene: TRBJ2-5

CDR3 protein: CASSQRDNYGYTF
V gene: TRBV3-1/TRBV3-2
J gene: TRBJ1-2

CDR3 protein: CASSPGTVPWHF
V gene: TRBV6-5
J gene: TRBJ1-5

CDR3 protein: CASSQDIGGGGYTF
V gene: TRBV3-1/TRBV3-2
J gene: TRBJ1-2

CDR3 protein: CASTSLGTEAFF
V gene: TRBV28
J gene: TRBJ1-1

CDR3 protein: CASSQEVNTEAFF
V gene: TRBV4-3
J gene: TRBJ1-1

CDR3 protein: CASSVSRLAGYNEQFF
V gene: TRBV9
J gene: TRBJ2-1

CDR3 protein: CATSDPYNEQFF
V gene: TRBV24-1
J gene: TRBJ2-1

CDR3 protein: CASSLAPGASYEQYF
V gene: TRBV7-2
J gene: TRBJ2-7

CDR3 protein: CSVGTSGSDEQYF
V gene: TRBV29-1
J gene: TRBJ2-7

CDR3 protein: CASSIPQGRSDTGELFF
V gene: TRBV19
J gene: TRBJ2-2

CDR3 protein: CASSSPPRDRGNTIYF
V gene: TRBV28
J gene: TRBJ1-3

CDR3 protein: CASSYLGANYGYTF
V gene: TRBV6-5
J gene: TRBJ1-2

CDR3 protein: CASSTGTSMFGEQYF
V gene: TRBV7-2
J gene: TRBJ2-7

CDR3 protein: CASSHTRRTDTQYF
V gene: TRBV4-2
J gene: TRBJ2-3

CDR3 protein: CASSLYGLAGGGEQYF
V gene: TRBV28
J gene: TRBJ2-7

CDR3 protein: CASSSTLTDRGSEAFF
V gene: TRBV5-1
J gene: TRBJ1-1

CDR3 protein: CASSRRFGRGEQYF
V gene: TRBV28
J gene: TRBJ2-7

CDR3 protein: CASRFLTGYTF
V gene: TRBV28
J gene: TRBJ1-2

CDR3 protein: CASSLTGGDGYTF
V gene: TRBV9
J gene: TRBJ1-2

CDR3 protein: CASIVSTGDAEAFF
V gene: TRBV10-1
J gene: TRBJ1-1

CDR3 protein: CASSKAHRDRGSNQPQHF
V gene: TRBV21-1
J gene: TRBJ1-5

CDR3 protein: CASSQDGAGTGELFF
V gene: TRBV4-2
J gene: TRBJ2-2

CDR3 protein: CASSSVGLAGGSSYNEQFF
V gene: TRBV4-2
J gene: TRBJ2-1

CDR3 protein: CASSQKTGLADTQYF
V gene: TRBV3-1/TRBV3-2
J gene: TRBJ2-3

CDR3 protein: CASSNVLSSYEQYF
V gene: TRBV19
J gene: TRBJ2-7

CDR3 protein: CASSQLGDPYEQYF
V gene: TRBV14
J gene: TRBJ2-7

CDR3 protein: CASSERGRASYEQYF
V gene: TRBV2
J gene: TRBJ2-7

CDR3 protein: CSAHSGSSGELFF
V gene: TRBV29-1
J gene: TRBJ2-2

CDR3 protein: CTDRAYEQYF
V gene: TRBV20-1
J gene: TRBJ2-7

CDR3 protein: CASSLPGSTDTQYF
V gene: TRBV28
J gene: TRBJ2-3

CDR3 protein: CAWSKSVSTDTQYF
V gene: TRBV30
J gene: TRBJ2-3

CDR3 protein: CASSLMSSYNSPLHF
V gene: TRBV5-1
J gene: TRBJ1-6

CDR3 protein: CASSFTRLNEQFF
V gene: TRBV6-2/TRBV6-3
J gene: TRBJ2-1

CDR3 protein: CASSPGTLTSGNTIYF
V gene: TRBV18
J gene: TRBJ1-3

CDR3 protein: CASRDILDRSVKAFF
V gene: TRBV25-1
J gene: TRBJ1-1

CDR3 protein: CASSVDRGRNTIYF
V gene: TRBV2
J gene: TRBJ1-3

CDR3 protein: CASRRDRGAYNEQFF
V gene: TRBV6-5
J gene: TRBJ2-1

CDR3 protein: CASSFTGEVMGWETQYF
V gene: TRBV27
J gene: TRBJ2-5

CDR3 protein: CASSGDSRDRNTGELFF
V gene: TRBV21-1
J gene: TRBJ2-2

CDR3 protein: CASKRGAGQETQYF
V gene: TRBV5-1
J gene: TRBJ2-5

CDR3 protein: CASSLVDEQFF
V gene: TRBV5-4
J gene: TRBJ2-1

CDR3 protein: CASSQDGLAGGDSGANVLTF
V gene: TRBV4-3
J gene: TRBJ2-6

CDR3 protein: CASSLRVLKLTGNTIYF
V gene: TRBV27
J gene: TRBJ1-3

CDR3 protein: CASSQEGPLTTYEQYF
V gene: TRBV4-1
J gene: TRBJ2-7

CDR3 protein: CATQGGFGETQYF
V gene: TRBV24-1
J gene: TRBJ2-5

CDR3 protein: CASSPTRGGAANEQFF
V gene: TRBV5-1
J gene: TRBJ2-1

CDR3 protein: CASSPGGLSGNTIYF
V gene: TRBV7-2
J gene: TRBJ1-3

CDR3 protein: CASSLSGFTYEQYF
V gene: TRBV13
J gene: TRBJ2-7

CDR3 protein: CASSTSPGGTEAFF
V gene: TRBV9
J gene: TRBJ1-1

CDR3 protein: CSVAGSATDTQYF
V gene: TRBV29-1
J gene: TRBJ2-3